These 5 T cell receptor beta chains were sequenced from one sample in a study of metastatic and nonmetastatic thyroid tumors (TCRdb year 2020). Libraries were constructed by PCR. Sequencer: Illumina HiSeq 4000. The public reads were quality trimmed at Q25 with fastp and then assembled into clones with MiXCR by TCRdb, keeping productive beta chains. Within this sample are approximately 13,000 clones, with approximately 12% of them counted one time only. Together, the top ten hold roughly 15% of the sample. No patient had received any treatment before thyroid surgery. Sequencing was carried out using blood. All receptors come from a female donor with papillary thyroid cancer or a benign thyroid nodule (not recorded which). Some clones in this sample may be carry-over from other donors' samples.

The V call is TRBV7-8, the J call TRBJ1-6; no firm D call. The germline V gene has CDR1 SGHVS and CDR2 FQNEAQ. The CDR3 length is 15 residues. V was pared by 1 base and J by 4 bases, with 8 bases between. The CDR3 sequence is CASSLGMTYNSPLHF. The CDR3 DNA sequence: TGTGCCAGCAGCTTAGGGATGACTTATAATTCACCCCTCCACTTT.

This clone was picked up many times. The chain recombines TRBV4-2 with TRBJ2-7; 13 bases line up with TRBD2. In germline, CDR1 is LGHNA, CDR2 YNFKEQ. Germline trimming cut 3 bases from V and 4 bases from J; bases unmatched to any gene: 9. The CDR3 consists of 17 residues. CDR3 sequence (DNA): TGTGCCAGCAGCCATACCGGGACTAGCGGGACAGAGTACGAGCAGTACTTC. This encodes CASSHTGTSGTEYEQYF.

This clone occurred a few times. The chain is built from TRBV6-2 or TRBV6-3 and TRBJ2-7, with TRBD1 matching 9 bases. Losses at the gene ends were 0 bases for V and 7 bases for J; bases not matched to a gene: 4. Germline V gene data show CDR1 as MNHEY and CDR2 as SVGEGT. CDR3 length: 14 residues. The CDR3 region is CASSYSDRGKEQYF. DNA for the CDR3: TGTGCCAGCAGTTACTCGGACAGGGGTAAAGAGCAGTACTTC.

By share, this clone counts as medium-sized. The chain links TRBV28 to TRBJ1-6, with D maybe TRBD1 (5 bases). From germline, CDR1 is MDHEN and CDR2 SYDVKM. V was trimmed by 2 bases and J by 2 bases, leaving 7 bases between them. This CDR3 is 15 amino acids long. The CDR3, as DNA: TGTGCCAGCAGTTTAAGGGGCGCCTATAATTCACCCCTCCACTTT. It codes for CASSLRGAYNSPLHF.

This clone is medium-sized in the sample. The chain carries TRBV6-1 and TRBJ1-1, with D tentatively TRBD1 (5 bases). The CDR3 has 13 amino acids. The germline V gene has CDR1 MNHNS and CDR2 SASEGT. Trimming pared 7 bases from V and 6 bases from J, leaving 15 bases between. The CDR3 spells CASTKLQVPEAFF. The DNA of the CDR3 is TGTGCCAGCACCAAGTTACAGGTCCCTGAAGCTTTCTTT.